This T cell receptor beta chain was identified during a study of Graves' ophthalmopathy and Graves' hyperthyroidism. This clonotype has a count of ten or more. Its antigen is unidentified. Study-wide results and caveats: A majority of expanded thyroid clonotypes exceeding 0.001 frequency were likewise present in blood. A 13-signature model separated ophthalmopathy from stable hyperthyroidism, reaching around 89% sensitivity and roughly 81% specificity cross-validated. In predicting ophthalmopathy progression, the model reached 70.59% sensitivity and around 72% specificity.

Scientists amplified the TCR beta CDR3 regions from RNA transcripts. An opening RT-PCR round employed HTBI primers and preceded a second-round multiplex PCR. TCRdb recomputed calls from the multiplex PCR reads with MiXCR, one row per CDR3 protein. The data hold 360,000 or so distinct CDR3 sequences, with 18% observed a single time. The CDR3 is 15 residues long. V lost 7 bases and J 6 bases, leaving 22 bases between the germline ends. The chain has TRBV12-3 or TRBV12-4 and TRBJ2-7, with a tentative D call TRBD1 (6 bases). The material sequenced was peripheral blood. This TCR derives from a woman aged 18-29 years with Graves' ophthalmopathy. The CDR3 loop reads CASTKKGTFGGEQYF. DNA for the CDR3: TGTGCCAGCACCAAAAAGGGGACATTTGGGGGCGAGCAGTACTTC.